This T cell receptor beta chain was identified during a study of chemoradiotherapy in HPV16-positive cancers. Study-level points and caveats: During treatment, candidate HPV-specific clones and E7-related motifs expanded in tumor. The functional HPV-specific definition rests on just a couple of HPV16-positive patients.

As regards this clone: Its cognate antigen is unknown.

Produced via immunoSEQ multiplex PCR; TCRdb's table is partial and in-frame only. The sample includes 750 to 900 clones, 89% of them seen just once. Samples were taken several times over chemoradiotherapy. This sequence was found in a human donor with HPV-associated anogenital cancer. Sequenced here: tumor tissue, sampled from a patient who underwent chemoradiotherapy.

CDR3 region: CASSFQGDNYGYTF. The DNA of the CDR3 is TGTGCCAGCAGCTTCCAGGGGGACAACTATGGCTACACCTTC. This chain joins TRBV7-2 and TRBJ1-2; TRBD1 agrees at 7 bases. Germline-derived CDR1 and CDR2 are SGHTA and FQGNSA. CDR3 length: 14 residues. The J segment lost 2 bases and the V segment lost 3 bases, leaving 3 bases of the junction unmatched.